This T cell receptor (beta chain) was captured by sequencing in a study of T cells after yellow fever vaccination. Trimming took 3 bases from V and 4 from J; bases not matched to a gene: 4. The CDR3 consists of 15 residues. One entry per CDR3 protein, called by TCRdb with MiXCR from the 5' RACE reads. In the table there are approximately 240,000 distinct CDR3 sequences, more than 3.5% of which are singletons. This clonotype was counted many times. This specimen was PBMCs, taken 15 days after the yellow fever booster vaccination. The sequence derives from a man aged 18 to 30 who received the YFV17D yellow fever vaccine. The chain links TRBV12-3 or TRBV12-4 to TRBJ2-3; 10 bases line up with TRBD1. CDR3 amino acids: CASSLAGQGSDTQYF. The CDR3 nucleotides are TGTGCCAGCAGTTTGGCGGGACAGGGGTCAGATACGCAGTATTTT.